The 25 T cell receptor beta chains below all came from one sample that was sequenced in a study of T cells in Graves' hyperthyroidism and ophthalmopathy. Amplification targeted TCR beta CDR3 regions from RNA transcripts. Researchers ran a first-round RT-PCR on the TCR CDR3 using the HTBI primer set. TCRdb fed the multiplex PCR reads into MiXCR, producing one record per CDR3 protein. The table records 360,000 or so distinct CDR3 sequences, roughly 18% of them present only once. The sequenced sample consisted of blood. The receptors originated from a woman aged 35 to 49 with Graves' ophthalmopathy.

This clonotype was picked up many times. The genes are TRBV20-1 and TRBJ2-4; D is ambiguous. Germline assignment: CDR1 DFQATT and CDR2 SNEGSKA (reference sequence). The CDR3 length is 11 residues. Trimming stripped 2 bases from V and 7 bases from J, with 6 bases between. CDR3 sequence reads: CSARWVNIQYF. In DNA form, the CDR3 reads TGCAGTGCTAGATGGGTTAACATTCAGTACTTC.

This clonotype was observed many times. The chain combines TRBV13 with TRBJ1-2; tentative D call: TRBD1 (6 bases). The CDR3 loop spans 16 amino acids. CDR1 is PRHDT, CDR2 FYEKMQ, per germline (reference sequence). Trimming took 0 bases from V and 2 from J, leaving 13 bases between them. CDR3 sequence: CASSLGTGINNYGYTF. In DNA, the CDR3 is TGTGCCAGCAGCTTAGGGACAGGAATAAACAACTATGGCTACACCTTC.

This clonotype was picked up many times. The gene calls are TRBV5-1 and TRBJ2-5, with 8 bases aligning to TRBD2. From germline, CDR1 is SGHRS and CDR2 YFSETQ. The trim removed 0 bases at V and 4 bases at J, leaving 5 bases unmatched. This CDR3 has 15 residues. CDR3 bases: TGCGCCAGCAGCTTGGTGATAGCGGGAAGAGAGACCCAGTACTTC. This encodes CASSLVIAGRETQYF.

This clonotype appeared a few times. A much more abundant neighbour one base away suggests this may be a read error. As DNA, the CDR3 is TGTGCCAGCAGTTTAATTTCGGGAGAGACCCAGTACTTC. It yields the protein CASSLISGETQYF. The J gene is TRBJ2-5, the V gene TRBV28; no clear D gene. V gave up 2 bases and J gave up 4 bases, with 8 bases separating them. The CDR3 contains 13 residues. Germline V gene sequence: CDR1 MDHEN, CDR2 SYDVKM.

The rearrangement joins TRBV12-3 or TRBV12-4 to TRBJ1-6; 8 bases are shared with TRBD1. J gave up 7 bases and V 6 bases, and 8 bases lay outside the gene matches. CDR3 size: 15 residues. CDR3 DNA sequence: TGTGCCAGCAGGCTCTCTACAGGGGGGAATTCACCCCTCCACTTT. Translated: CASRLSTGGNSPLHF.

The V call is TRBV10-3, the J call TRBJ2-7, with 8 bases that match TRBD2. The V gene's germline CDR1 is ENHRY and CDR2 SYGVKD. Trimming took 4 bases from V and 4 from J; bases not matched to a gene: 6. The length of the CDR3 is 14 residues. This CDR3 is CAISATGLVYEQYF. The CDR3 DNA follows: TGTGCCATCAGTGCTACGGGACTAGTATACGAGCAGTACTTC.

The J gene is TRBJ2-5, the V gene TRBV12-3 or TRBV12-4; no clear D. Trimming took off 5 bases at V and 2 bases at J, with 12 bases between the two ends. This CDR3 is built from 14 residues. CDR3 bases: TGTGCCAGCAGTCCCCTCTCCAGTCAAGAGACCCAGTACTTC. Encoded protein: CASSPLSSQETQYF.

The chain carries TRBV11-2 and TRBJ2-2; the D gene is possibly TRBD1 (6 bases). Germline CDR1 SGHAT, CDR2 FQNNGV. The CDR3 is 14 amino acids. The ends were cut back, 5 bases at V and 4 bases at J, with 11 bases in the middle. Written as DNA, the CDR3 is TGTGCCAGCAGCGGCCGGGACACCACCGGGGAGCTGTTTTTT. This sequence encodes CASSGRDTTGELFF.

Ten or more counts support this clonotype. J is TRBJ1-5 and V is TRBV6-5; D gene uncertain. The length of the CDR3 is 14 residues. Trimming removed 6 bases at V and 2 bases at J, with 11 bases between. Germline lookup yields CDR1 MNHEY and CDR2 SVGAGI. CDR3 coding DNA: TGTGCCAGCAGCTATAAAGGCGGCAATCAGCCCCAGCATTTT. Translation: CASSYKGGNQPQHF.

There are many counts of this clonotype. DNA of the CDR3: TGTGCCATCAGTATGGTGGGCTCTGGGGCCAACGTCCTGACTTTC. It translates to CAISMVGSGANVLTF. The gene calls are TRBV10-3 and TRBJ2-6; the D is unclear. This CDR3 has 15 amino acids. Germline V CDR1 and CDR2: ENHRY, SYGVKD. Trimming pared 5 bases from V and 0 bases from J, leaving 8 bases between.

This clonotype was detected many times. As DNA, the CDR3 is TGCAGTGTTAATAGGGGGTTGTTGGACTATGGCTACACCTTC. Protein sequence: CSVNRGLLDYGYTF. The rearrangement uses TRBV29-1 and TRBJ1-2; perhaps TRBD1 as D (6 bases). There are 14 residues in the CDR3. Per the germline V gene, CDR1 is SQVTM and CDR2 is ANQGSEA.

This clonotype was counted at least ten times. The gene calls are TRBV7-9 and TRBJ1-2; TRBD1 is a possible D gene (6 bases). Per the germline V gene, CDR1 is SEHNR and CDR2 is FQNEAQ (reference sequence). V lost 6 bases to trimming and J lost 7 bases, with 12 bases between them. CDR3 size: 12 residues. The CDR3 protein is CASRAGDPGYTF. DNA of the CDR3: TGTGCCAGCAGGGCAGGGGACCCTGGCTACACCTTC.

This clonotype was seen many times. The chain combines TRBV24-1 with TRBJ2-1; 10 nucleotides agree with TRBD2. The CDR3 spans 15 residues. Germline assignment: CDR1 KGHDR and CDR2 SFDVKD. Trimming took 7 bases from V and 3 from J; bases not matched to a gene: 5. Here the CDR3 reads CATSRGTSVYNEQFF. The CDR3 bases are TGTGCCACCAGCCGCGGGACTAGCGTCTACAATGAGCAGTTCTTC.

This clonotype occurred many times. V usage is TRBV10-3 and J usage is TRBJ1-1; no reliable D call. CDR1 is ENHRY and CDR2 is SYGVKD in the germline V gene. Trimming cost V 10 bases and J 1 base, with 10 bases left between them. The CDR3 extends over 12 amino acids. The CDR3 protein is CATRVRNTEAFF. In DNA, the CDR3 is TGTGCCACCCGCGTAAGGAACACTGAAGCTTTCTTT.

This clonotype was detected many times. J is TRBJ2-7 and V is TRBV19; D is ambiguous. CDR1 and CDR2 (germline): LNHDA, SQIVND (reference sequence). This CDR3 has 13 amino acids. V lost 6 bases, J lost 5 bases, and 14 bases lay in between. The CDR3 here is CASSKSPWDEQYF. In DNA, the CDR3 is TGTGCCAGTAGCAAATCCCCCTGGGACGAGCAGTACTTC.

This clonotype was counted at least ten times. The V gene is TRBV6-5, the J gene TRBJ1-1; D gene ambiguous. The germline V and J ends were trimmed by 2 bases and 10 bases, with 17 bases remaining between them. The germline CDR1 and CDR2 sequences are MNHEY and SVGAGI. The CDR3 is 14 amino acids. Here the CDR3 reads CASSYKPEGVGAFF. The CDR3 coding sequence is TGTGCCAGCAGTTACAAACCTGAGGGCGTCGGAGCTTTCTTT.

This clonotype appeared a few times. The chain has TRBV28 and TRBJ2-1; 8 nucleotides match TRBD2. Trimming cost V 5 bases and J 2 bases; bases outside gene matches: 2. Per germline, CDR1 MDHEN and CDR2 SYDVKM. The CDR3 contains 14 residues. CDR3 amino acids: CASSGLAAYNEQFF. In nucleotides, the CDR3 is TGTGCCAGCAGTGGACTAGCTGCCTACAATGAGCAGTTCTTC.

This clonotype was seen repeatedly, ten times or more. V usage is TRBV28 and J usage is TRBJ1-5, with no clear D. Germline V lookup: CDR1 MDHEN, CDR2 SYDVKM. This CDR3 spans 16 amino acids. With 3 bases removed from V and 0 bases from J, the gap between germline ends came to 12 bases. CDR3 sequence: CASSLIGRNSNQPQHF. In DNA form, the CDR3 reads TGTGCCAGCAGTTTGATAGGCCGGAATAGCAATCAGCCCCAGCATTTT.

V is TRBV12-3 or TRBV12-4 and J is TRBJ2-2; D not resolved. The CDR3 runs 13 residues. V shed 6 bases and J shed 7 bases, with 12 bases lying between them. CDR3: CASSEVGVGELFF. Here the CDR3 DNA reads TGTGCCAGCAGCGAAGTAGGCGTCGGGGAGCTGTTTTTT.

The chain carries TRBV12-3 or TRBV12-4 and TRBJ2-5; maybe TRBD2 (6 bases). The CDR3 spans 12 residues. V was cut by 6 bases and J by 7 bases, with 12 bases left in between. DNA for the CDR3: TGTGCCAGCAGCCGTTCAGCGGGGACCCAGTACTTC. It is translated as CASSRSAGTQYF.

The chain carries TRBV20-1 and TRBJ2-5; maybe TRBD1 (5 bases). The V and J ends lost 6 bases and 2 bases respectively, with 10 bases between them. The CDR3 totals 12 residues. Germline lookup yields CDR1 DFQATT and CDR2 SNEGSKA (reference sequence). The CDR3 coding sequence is TGCAGTGCAGAAGACAGACAAGAGACCCAGTACTTC. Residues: CSAEDRQETQYF.

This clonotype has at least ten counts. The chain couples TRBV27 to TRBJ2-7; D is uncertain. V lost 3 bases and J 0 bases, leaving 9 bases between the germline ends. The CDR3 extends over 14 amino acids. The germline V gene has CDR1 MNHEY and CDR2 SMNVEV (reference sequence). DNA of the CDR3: TGTGCCAGCAGTTTCACAGAAAGCTCCTACGAGCAGTACTTC. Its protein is CASSFTESSYEQYF.

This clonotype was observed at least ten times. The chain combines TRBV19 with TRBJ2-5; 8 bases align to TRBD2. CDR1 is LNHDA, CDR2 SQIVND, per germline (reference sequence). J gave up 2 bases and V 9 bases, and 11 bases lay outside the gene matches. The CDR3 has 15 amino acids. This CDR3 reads CASSITSGAQETQYF. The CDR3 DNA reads TGTGCCAGCAGCATCACTAGCGGAGCTCAAGAGACCCAGTACTTC.

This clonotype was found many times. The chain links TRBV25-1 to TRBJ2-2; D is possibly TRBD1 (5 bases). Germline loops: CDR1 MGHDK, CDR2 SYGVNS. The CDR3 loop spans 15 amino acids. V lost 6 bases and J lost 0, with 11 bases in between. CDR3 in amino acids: CASRPGHANTGELFF. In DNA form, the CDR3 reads TGTGCCAGCAGACCCGGACACGCGAACACCGGGGAGCTGTTTTTT.

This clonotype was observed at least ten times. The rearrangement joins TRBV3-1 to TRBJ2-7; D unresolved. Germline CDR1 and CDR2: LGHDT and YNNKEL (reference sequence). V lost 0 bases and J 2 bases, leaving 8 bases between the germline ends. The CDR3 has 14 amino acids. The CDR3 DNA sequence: TGTGCCAGCAGCCAAGATTTGCTAGCCTACGAGCAGTACTTC. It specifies CASSQDLLAYEQYF.